This passage covers 29 T cell receptor beta chains from one sample sequenced in a study of blood T cells in healthy people across ages. Through a sample-barcoded 5' primer and a J-beta primer mix, a second PCR was run for roughly 6 to 11 cycles. TCRdb passed the 5' RACE reads through MiXCR, listing each CDR3 protein once. This sample has fewer than 650,000 distinct CDR3 sequences, with about 27% found just once. These data were likewise used in another study, on T cells of mothers and their children.

Sequencing input: blood. These TCRs come from a boy between 2 and 10 years old in good health.

Notes on this clonotype: One end of the junction fails to match germline, which may point to a read error. V gene TRBV14 combines with J gene TRBJ2-1; TRBD2 aligns across 9 bases. Germline V gene lookup returns CDR1 SGHDN and CDR2 FVKESK. The CDR3 is 16 amino acids. The CDR3: CTSSHPRTSEGDEQFF. The CDR3 coding sequence is TGTACCAGCAGCCACCCCAGGACTAGCGAGGGTGATGAGCAGTTCTTC. Full variable domain (rest looked up from reference TRBV14 and TRBJ2-1): EAGVTQFPSHSVIEKGQTVTLRCDPISGHDNLYWYRRVMGKEIKFLLHFVKESKQDESGMPNNRFLAERTGGTYSTLKVQPAELEDSGVYFCTSSHPRTSEGDEQFFGPGTRLTVL.

This clonotype was recorded a few times. The chain uses TRBV9 and TRBJ2-7; 8 nucleotides agree with TRBD2. CDR3 length: 15 amino acids. V shed 0 bases and J 5 bases; nucleotides not matched to a gene: 7. The germline gives CDR1 SGDLS, CDR2 YYNGEE. Here the CDR3 DNA reads TGTGCCAGCAGCGTAGATGCGGGGGGTGGAAACGAGCAGTACTTC. Residues: CASSVDAGGGNEQYF.

This chain connects TRBV6-6 to TRBJ2-7; 14 nucleotides line up with TRBD2. Germline CDR1 reads MNHNY; CDR2 reads SVGAGI (reference sequence). The CDR3 is 16 residues long. J gave up 3 bases and V 4 bases, and 5 bases lay outside the gene matches. The CDR3 here is CASSFGLAGGYYEQYF. The CDR3 DNA sequence: TGTGCCAGCAGTTTTGGACTAGCGGGAGGATACTACGAGCAGTACTTC.

The chain recombines TRBV4-2 with TRBJ2-5; D might be TRBD2 (6 bases). The last part of the DNA fits TRBJ2-7 better; the J call may be wrong. From germline, CDR1 is LGHNA and CDR2 YNFKEQ. The CDR3 length is 16 residues. Here the CDR3 reads CASSQDFGTWIYEQYF. The CDR3 DNA reads TGTGCCAGCAGCCAAGATTTCGGGACTTGGATTTACGAGCAGTACTTC.

This clonotype was counted only a few times. This chain links TRBV10-3 with TRBJ1-1, with a possible D match to TRBD1 (5 bases). Per germline, CDR1 ENHRY and CDR2 SYGVKD. Between the trimmed V and J ends, which lost 2 bases and 2 bases, there was a span of 18 bases. This CDR3 contains 17 residues. CDR3 sequence reads: CAISEHLTELGNTEAFF. The DNA for the CDR3 is TGTGCCATCAGTGAGCACCTGACAGAGTTGGGAAACACTGAAGCTTTCTTT.

This chain connects TRBV7-3 to TRBJ2-5, with 12 bases lining up with TRBD1. The CDR3 covers 16 residues. The V gene end was trimmed by 3 bases and the J gene end by 5 bases; junction bases not matched to a gene: 7. Germline CDR1 SGHTA, CDR2 FQGTGA. The CDR3 protein is CASSLTGTGGMETQYF. The CDR3 DNA is TGTGCCAGCAGCTTGACCGGGACAGGGGGCATGGAGACCCAGTACTTC. The entire variable domain, with the rest obtained from reference TRBV7-3 and TRBJ2-5, is as follows: GAGVSQTPSNKVTEKGKYVELRCDPISGHTALYWYRQSLGQGPEFLIYFQGTGAADDSGLPNDRFFAVRPEGSVSTLKIQRTERGDSAVYLCASSLTGTGGMETQYFGPGTRLLVL.

The V and J genes are TRBV6-6 and TRBJ1-3, with 9 bases that match TRBD1. CDR1 is MNHNY and CDR2 is SVGAGI in the germline V gene (reference sequence). This CDR3 is 16 amino acids long. The ends lost 1 base at V and 5 bases at J; junction bases unmatched: 6. The CDR3 spells CASSYYNDRGRNTIYF. The CDR3 DNA follows: TGTGCCAGCAGTTACTATAACGACAGGGGGAGAAACACCATATATTTT.

The J gene is TRBJ2-3, the V gene TRBV29-1, with D possibly being TRBD1 (5 bases). There are 14 residues in the CDR3. The germline V and J ends were trimmed by 3 bases and 0 bases, with 10 bases remaining between them. Germline V gene data show CDR1 as SQVTM and CDR2 as ANQGSEA. The CDR3 sequence: CSVEVTESTDTQYF. Here the CDR3 DNA reads TGCAGCGTTGAGGTGACAGAGAGCACAGATACGCAGTATTTT.

This sequence joins TRBV3-1 and TRBJ1-3; no clear D gene. Germline CDR1 LGHDT, CDR2 YNNKEL (reference sequence). The CDR3 contains 15 residues. V was pared by 0 bases and J by 10 bases, with 16 bases between. In DNA, the CDR3 is TGTGCCAGCAGCCAAGAGGCCTACCGCCGTGGGACCATATATTTT. This gives the protein CASSQEAYRRGTIYF.

In this sample, this clonotype turned up a few times. The chain recombines TRBV20-1 with TRBJ2-5; D is perhaps TRBD2 (7 bases). Near its end, the DNA agrees better with TRBJ2-7, so the J call may be wrong. This CDR3 comprises 14 residues. Germline assignment: CDR1 DFQATT and CDR2 SNEGSKA (reference sequence). The CDR3 DNA sequence: TGCAGTGCTCAGAGGGAGGGGGGGTCACTCGAGCAGTACTTC. Protein product: CSAQREGGSLEQYF.

This clonotype was seen a few times. The chain recombines TRBV4-1 with TRBJ1-6; 7 bases are shared with TRBD1. Germline CDR1 reads MGHRA; CDR2 reads YSYEKL. The CDR3 covers 13 residues. The J segment lost 6 bases and the V segment lost 6 bases, leaving 2 bases of the junction unmatched. The CDR3 is CASRGQPNSPLHF. CDR3 nucleotide sequence: TGCGCCAGCAGGGGACAGCCTAATTCACCCCTCCACTTT.

V usage is TRBV11-1 and J usage is TRBJ2-5; D might be TRBD2 (5 bases). CDR3 length: 13 amino acids. Germline V CDR1 and CDR2: SGHAT, FQDESV (reference sequence). V lost 1 base and J lost 9, with 12 bases in between. Here the CDR3 DNA reads TGTGCCAGCAGCTTAGAGGAGGATTACGCCCAGTACTTC. It encodes CASSLEEDYAQYF.

The chain couples TRBV7-2 to TRBJ2-5, with no clear D. The length of the CDR3 is 15 residues. Trimming cost V 5 bases and J 2 bases, with 15 bases left between them. CDR1 SGHTA and CDR2 FQGNSA come from the germline V gene. As DNA, the CDR3 is TGTGCCAGCAGCCACCGCGTTAGGGTGCAAGAGACCCAGTACTTC. Translation gives CASSHRVRVQETQYF.

The chain carries TRBV7-9 and TRBJ2-1, with 7 bases fitting TRBD2. CDR3 size: 15 residues. Germline loops: CDR1 SEHNR, CDR2 FQNEAQ (reference sequence). Germline trimming cut 6 bases from V and 3 bases from J; bases unmatched to any gene: 8. For the CDR3, the DNA is TGTGCCAGCAGTTCGTTAAGGGAGGGCTACAATGAGCAGTTCTTC. It yields the protein CASSSLREGYNEQFF.

The CDR3 sequence: CASRSGGGSDQPQHF. Written as DNA, the CDR3 is TGTGCCAGCAGGTCTGGCGGGGGATCCGATCAGCCCCAGCATTTT. This chain links TRBV12-3 or TRBV12-4 with TRBJ1-5; TRBD1 might be the D (5 bases). V lost 6 bases to trimming and J lost 5 bases, with 17 bases between them. This CDR3 comprises 15 residues.

This clonotype was observed a few times. In DNA, the CDR3 is TGCGCCAGCAGCCTGGACTCAGGGGGGGCCGGCTTCTTT. Translated: CASSLDSGGAGFF. The chain carries TRBV4-1 and TRBJ1-1, with 7 positions matching TRBD1. Trimming took 4 bases from V and 14 from J; bases not matched to a gene: 13. Looked up from germline, CDR1 is MGHRA and CDR2 is YSYEKL. The CDR3 covers 13 residues.

This clonotype came up a few times. The genes are TRBV7-6 and TRBJ1-4; the D gene is possibly TRBD1 (5 bases). The V end was cut by 5 bases, the J end by 3 bases, with 16 bases between. The CDR3 covers 16 residues. Germline V CDR1 and CDR2: SGHVS, FNYEAQ. The chain's CDR3 is CASSPYLTVSNEKLFF. In nucleotides, the CDR3 is TGTGCCAGCAGCCCCTACCTGACAGTTTCTAATGAAAAACTGTTTTTT.

The chain uses TRBV5-5 and TRBJ1-5; D is unclear. CDR1 and CDR2 (germline): SGHKS, YYEKEE (reference sequence). The CDR3 loop spans 16 amino acids. The V gene lost 3 bases and the J gene lost 0 bases, with 13 bases spanning the gap. CDR3 in amino acids: CASSSGRFHSNQPQHF. The DNA for the CDR3 is TGTGCCAGCAGCTCCGGGCGGTTCCATAGCAATCAGCCCCAGCATTTT.

This clonotype was found a few times. The genes are TRBV6-6 and TRBJ2-7, with 10 bases that match TRBD1. The V segment lost 4 bases and the J segment 13 bases; nucleotides outside the gene matches: 7. This CDR3 is 12 amino acids long. Germline-derived CDR1 and CDR2 are MNHNY and SVGAGI (reference sequence). CDR3 sequence: CASSSPDRGGYF. CDR3 coding DNA: TGTGCCAGCAGTTCCCCGGACAGGGGGGGATACTTC.

This clonotype was observed a few times. The CDR3 reads CASSPVGTGGLSNYGYTF. The CDR3 DNA is TGTGCCAGCAGCCCCGTCGGGACAGGGGGCCTATCTAACTATGGCTACACCTTC. The chain is built from TRBV27 and TRBJ1-2; 12 bases align to TRBD1. This CDR3 spans 18 amino acids. J was trimmed by 0 bases and V by 6 bases; bases with no gene match: 11. Germline V gene data show CDR1 as MNHEY and CDR2 as SMNVEV (reference sequence).

In this sample, this clonotype turned up a few times. The V and J genes are TRBV9 and TRBJ2-1, with TRBD2 identical over 8 bases. The CDR3 spans 17 residues. Germline V CDR1 and CDR2: SGDLS, YYNGEE. V was clipped by 0 bases and J by 0 bases; unmatched bases: 5. Here the CDR3 reads CASSVEGSGTSYNEQFF. In nucleotides, the CDR3 is TGTGCCAGCAGCGTAGAGGGTAGCGGGACCTCCTACAATGAGCAGTTCTTC. Full variable domain (outside the CDR3, taken from reference TRBV9 and TRBJ2-1): DSGVTQTPKHLITATGQRVTLRCSPRSGDLSVYWYQQSLDQGLQFLIQYYNGEERAKGNILERFSAQQFPDLHSELNLSSLELGDSALYFCASSVEGSGTSYNEQFFGPGTRLTVL.

The rearrangement joins TRBV30 to TRBJ2-7; D is unclear. The CDR3 length is 13 residues. The V gene's germline CDR1 is GTSNPN and CDR2 SVGIG (reference sequence). V dropped 0 bases and J dropped 6 bases, with 12 bases sitting between them. The CDR3 DNA follows: TGTGCCTGGAGTGTACAAGGTATCCGCGAGCAGTACTTC. Translating it yields CAWSVQGIREQYF.

This sequence joins TRBV3-1 and TRBJ2-2, with 7 bases identical to TRBD1. J was trimmed by 4 bases and V by 4 bases; bases with no gene match: 12. The CDR3 is 17 residues long. CDR1 and CDR2 from the germline V gene are LGHDT and YNNKEL (reference sequence). The CDR3 nucleotides are TGTGCCAGCAGCCTGGACAGGCCTACTCGCGGCACCGGGGAGCTGTTTTTT. Its translation is CASSLDRPTRGTGELFF.

V usage is TRBV3-1 and J usage is TRBJ2-5, with TRBD1 matching over 8 bases. The DNA end lines up better with TRBJ2-1; the J call may be wrong. The CDR3 extends over 15 amino acids. The germline CDR1 and CDR2 sequences are LGHDT and YNNKEL (reference sequence). CDR3 sequence reads: CASSLRDRPSNEQFF. The CDR3 DNA is TGTGCCAGCAGCCTCCGGGACAGGCCTTCTAATGAGCAGTTCTTC.

This clonotype was picked up a small number of times. The gene calls are TRBV27 and TRBJ1-1; D call uncertain. The ends were cut back, 1 base at V and 7 bases at J, with 10 bases in the middle. Germline values: CDR1 MNHEY, CDR2 SMNVEV (reference sequence). The CDR3 sequence is 13 residues long. CDR3 in amino acids: CASSLYSPSEAFF. In DNA form, the CDR3 reads TGTGCCAGCAGTTTATACTCCCCGAGTGAAGCTTTCTTT.

This clonotype has just a few counts. The chain combines TRBV7-2 with TRBJ2-5, with 7 bases lining up with TRBD2. With 0 bases clipped from V and 11 bases from J, the junction kept 15 bases outside the gene matches. This CDR3 has 16 residues. The germline CDR1 and CDR2 sequences are SGHTA and FQGNSA. CDR3 region: CASSLAGGRVFWEQYF. CDR3 in DNA: TGTGCCAGCAGCTTAGCAGGCGGGAGAGTGTTCTGGGAGCAGTACTTC.

This clonotype was counted many times. CDR3 nucleotide sequence: TGCAGCGCTGAGGACGGCTACGAGCAGTACTTC. As protein: CSAEDGYEQYF. V is TRBV29-1 and J is TRBJ2-1; D unresolved. The J call is in doubt because the DNA end fits TRBJ2-7 better. CDR3 length: 11 amino acids. From germline, CDR1 is SQVTM and CDR2 ANQGSEA.

V usage is TRBV27 and J usage is TRBJ2-3; the match to TRBD2 covers 13 bases. V shed 5 bases and J 5 bases; nucleotides not matched to a gene: 7. This CDR3 comprises 16 residues. The germline CDR1 and CDR2 sequences are MNHEY and SMNVEV (reference sequence). CDR3 protein: CASSQLAGGPGDTQYF. The CDR3 DNA reads TGTGCCAGCAGTCAACTAGCGGGAGGGCCAGGAGATACGCAGTATTTT.

This clonotype was recorded a few times. V usage is TRBV14 and J usage is TRBJ2-5; D gene ambiguous. Germline values: CDR1 SGHDN, CDR2 FVKESK. Trimming removed 4 bases at V and 5 bases at J, with 17 bases between. This CDR3 is 15 amino acids long. CDR3 sequence reads: CASSRWTSVSETQYF. In DNA form, the CDR3 reads TGTGCCAGCAGCCGCTGGACCTCCGTCTCGGAGACCCAGTACTTC.